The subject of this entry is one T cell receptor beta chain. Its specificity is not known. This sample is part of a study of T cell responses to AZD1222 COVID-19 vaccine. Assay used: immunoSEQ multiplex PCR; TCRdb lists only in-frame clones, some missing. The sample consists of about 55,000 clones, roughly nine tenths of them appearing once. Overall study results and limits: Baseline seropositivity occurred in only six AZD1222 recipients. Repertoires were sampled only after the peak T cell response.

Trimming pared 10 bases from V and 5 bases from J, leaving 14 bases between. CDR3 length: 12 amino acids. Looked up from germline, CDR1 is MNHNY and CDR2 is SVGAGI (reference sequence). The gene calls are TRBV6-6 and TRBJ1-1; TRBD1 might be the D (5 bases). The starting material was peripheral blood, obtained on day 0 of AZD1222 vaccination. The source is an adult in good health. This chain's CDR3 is CATSPGGTEAFF. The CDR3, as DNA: TGTGCCACGTCCCCGGGGGGGACTGAAGCTTTCTTT.